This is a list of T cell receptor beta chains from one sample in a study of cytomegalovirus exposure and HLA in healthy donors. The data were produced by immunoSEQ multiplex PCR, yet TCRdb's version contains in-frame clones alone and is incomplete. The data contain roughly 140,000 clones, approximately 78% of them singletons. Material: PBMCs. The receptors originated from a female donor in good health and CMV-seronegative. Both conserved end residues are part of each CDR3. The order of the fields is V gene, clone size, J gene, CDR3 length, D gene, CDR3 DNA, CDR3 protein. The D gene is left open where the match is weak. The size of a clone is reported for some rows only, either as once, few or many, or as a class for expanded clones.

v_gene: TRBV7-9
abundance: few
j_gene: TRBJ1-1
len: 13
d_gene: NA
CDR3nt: TGTGCCAGCAGCTTAGGCCCCTCAGGGCAAGCTTTCTTT
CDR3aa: CASSLGPSGQAFF

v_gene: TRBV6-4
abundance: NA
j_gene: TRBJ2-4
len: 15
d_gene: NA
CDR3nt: TGTGCCAGCAGTGTAGCGGCGGGGCCGGGAAACATTCAGTACTTC
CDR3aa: CASSVAAGPGNIQYF

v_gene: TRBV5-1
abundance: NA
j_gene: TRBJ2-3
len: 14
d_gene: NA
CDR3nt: TGCGCCAGCAGCCTCCTGACTAGCACAGATACGCAGTATTTT
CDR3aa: CASSLLTSTDTQYF

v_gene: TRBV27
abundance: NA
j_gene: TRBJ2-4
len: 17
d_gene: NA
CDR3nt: TGTGCCAGCAGTGCCCGACCACTAGCCCTAGCCAAAAACATTCAGTACTTC
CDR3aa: CASSARPLALAKNIQYF

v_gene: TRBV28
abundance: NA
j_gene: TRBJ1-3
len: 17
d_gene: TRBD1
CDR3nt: TGTGCCAGCAGTTCCCGACAGGGGGTTGAGTCTGGAAACACCATATATTTT
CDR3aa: CASSSRQGVESGNTIYF

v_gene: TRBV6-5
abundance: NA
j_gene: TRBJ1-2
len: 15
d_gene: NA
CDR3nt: TGTGCCAGCAGGAGAACAGGGATTAAGAACTATGGCTACACCTTC
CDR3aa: CASRRTGIKNYGYTF

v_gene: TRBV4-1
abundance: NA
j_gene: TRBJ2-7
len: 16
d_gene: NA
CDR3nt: TGCGCCAGCAGCCAAGCGAAGCAGGGAGGATTTAGCGAGCAGTACTTC
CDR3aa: CASSQAKQGGFSEQYF

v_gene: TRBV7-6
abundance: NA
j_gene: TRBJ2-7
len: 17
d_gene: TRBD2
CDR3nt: TGTGCCAGCAGCCCCAACTCAAGATCGGGGGGGGCCTACGAGCAGTACTTC
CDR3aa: CASSPNSRSGGAYEQYF

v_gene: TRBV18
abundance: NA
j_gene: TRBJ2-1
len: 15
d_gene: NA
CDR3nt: TGTGCCAGCTCACCATTCGGGGCGGGGATCAATGAGCAGTTCTTC
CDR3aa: CASSPFGAGINEQFF

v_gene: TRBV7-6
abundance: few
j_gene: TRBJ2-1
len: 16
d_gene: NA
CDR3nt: TGTGCCAGCAGTCCTACTGGGGGGGGCCCCTACAATGAGCAGTTCTTC
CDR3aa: CASSPTGGGPYNEQFF

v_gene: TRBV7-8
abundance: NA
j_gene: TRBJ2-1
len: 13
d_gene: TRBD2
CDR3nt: TGTGCCAGCAGCTTAGGCGGCGGGAGTGAGCAGTTCTTC
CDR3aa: CASSLGGGSEQFF

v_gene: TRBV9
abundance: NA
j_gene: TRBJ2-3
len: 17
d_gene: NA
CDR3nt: TGTGCCAGCAGCGTAGACCATAGCCGCGCTAGCACAGATACGCAGTATTTT
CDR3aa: CASSVDHSRASTDTQYF

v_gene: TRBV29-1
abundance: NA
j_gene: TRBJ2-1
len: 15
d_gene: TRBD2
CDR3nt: TGCAGCACCTCTAGCGGAATGAGCTCCTACAATGAGCAGTTCTTC
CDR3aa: CSTSSGMSSYNEQFF

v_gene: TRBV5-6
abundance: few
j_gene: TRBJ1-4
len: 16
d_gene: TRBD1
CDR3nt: TGTGCCAGCAGTGCCGGGACAGGGGGGTTGTATGAAAAACTGTTTTTT
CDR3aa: CASSAGTGGLYEKLFF

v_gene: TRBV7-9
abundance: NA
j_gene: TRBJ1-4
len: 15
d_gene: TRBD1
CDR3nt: TGTTCCAGCAGCTCCGGACAGGGAAATAATGAAAAACTGTTTTTT
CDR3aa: CSSSSGQGNNEKLFF

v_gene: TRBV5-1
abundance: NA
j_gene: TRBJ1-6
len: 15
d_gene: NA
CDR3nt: TGCGCCAGCAGCTCGAGGCCGGTTTCGAATTCACCCCTCCACTTT
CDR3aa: CASSSRPVSNSPLHF

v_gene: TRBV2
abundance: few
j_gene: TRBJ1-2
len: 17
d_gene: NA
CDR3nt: TGTGCCAGCAGTGAAGTTGAGGGTTCGCGCCCTAACTATGGCTACACCTTC
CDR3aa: CASSEVEGSRPNYGYTF

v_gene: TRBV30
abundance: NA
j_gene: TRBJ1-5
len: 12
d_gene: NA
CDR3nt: TGTGCCTGGAACAGGGGCAATCAGCCCCAGCATTTT
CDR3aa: CAWNRGNQPQHF

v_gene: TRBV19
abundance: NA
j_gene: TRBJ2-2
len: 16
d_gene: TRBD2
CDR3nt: TGTGCCAGTAGGGTTGCAGGACTAGCGGGAGCCGGGGAGCTGTTTTTT
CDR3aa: CASRVAGLAGAGELFF

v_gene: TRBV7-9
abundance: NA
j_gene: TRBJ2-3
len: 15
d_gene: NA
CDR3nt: TGTTCCAGCAGCTTAACACAGGGTGTAATTGATACGCAGTATTTT
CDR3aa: CSSSLTQGVIDTQYF

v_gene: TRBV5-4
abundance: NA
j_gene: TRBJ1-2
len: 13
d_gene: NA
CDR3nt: TGTGCCAGCAGCGGCGGGACGGATTATGGCTACACCTTC
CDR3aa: CASSGGTDYGYTF

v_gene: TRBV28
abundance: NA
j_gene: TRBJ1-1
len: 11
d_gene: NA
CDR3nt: TGTGCCAGCAGCCCGGGAACTGAAGCTTTCTTT
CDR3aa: CASSPGTEAFF

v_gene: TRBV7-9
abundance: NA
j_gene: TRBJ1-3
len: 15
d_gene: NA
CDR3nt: TGTGCCAGCGCCCGAGCGGGGAGCTCTGGAAACACCATATATTTT
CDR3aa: CASARAGSSGNTIYF

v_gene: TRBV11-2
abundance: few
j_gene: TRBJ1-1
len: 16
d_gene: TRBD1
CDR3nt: TGTGCCAGCAGCCCGAAAAGTACAGGGGGTACTACTGAAGCTTTCTTT
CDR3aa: CASSPKSTGGTTEAFF

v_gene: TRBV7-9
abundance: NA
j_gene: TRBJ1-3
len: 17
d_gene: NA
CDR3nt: TGTGCCAGCAGCTTAAAACTTTGGGCCAGTGCTGGAAACACCATATATTTT
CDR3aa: CASSLKLWASAGNTIYF

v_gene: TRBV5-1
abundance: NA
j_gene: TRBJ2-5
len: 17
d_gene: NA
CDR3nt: TGCGCCAGCAGCCTCGATAATCCTACAGGAATCCAAGAGACCCAGTACTTC
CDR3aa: CASSLDNPTGIQETQYF

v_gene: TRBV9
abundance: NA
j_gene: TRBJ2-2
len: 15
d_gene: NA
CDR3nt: TGTGCCAGCAGCGTAGACCCCGAGTTCCCCGGGGAGCTGTTTTTT
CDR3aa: CASSVDPEFPGELFF

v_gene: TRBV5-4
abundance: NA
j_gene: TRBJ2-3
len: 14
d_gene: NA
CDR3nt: TGTGCCAGCAGCTTAAGTACTAACACAGATACGCAGTATTTT
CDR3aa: CASSLSTNTDTQYF

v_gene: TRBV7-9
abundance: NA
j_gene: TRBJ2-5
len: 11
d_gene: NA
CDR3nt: TGTGCCAGCGAGGAGGGAAAGACCCAGTACTTC
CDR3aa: CASEEGKTQYF

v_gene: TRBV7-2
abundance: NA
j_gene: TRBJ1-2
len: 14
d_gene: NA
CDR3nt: TGTGCCAGCAGCTTAGTGGGGCAGACCTATGGCTACACCTTC
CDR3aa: CASSLVGQTYGYTF

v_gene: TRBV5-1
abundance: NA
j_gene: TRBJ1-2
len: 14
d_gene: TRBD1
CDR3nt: TGCGCCAGCACCCCCACAGGGGCGCATTATGGCTACACCTTC
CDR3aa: CASTPTGAHYGYTF

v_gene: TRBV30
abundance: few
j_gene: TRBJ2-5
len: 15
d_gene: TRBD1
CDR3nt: TGTGCCTGGAGCCCGGGACAGGGGATTGGAGAGACCCAGTACTTC
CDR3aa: CAWSPGQGIGETQYF

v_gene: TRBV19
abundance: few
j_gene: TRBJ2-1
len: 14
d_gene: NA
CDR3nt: TGTGCCAGTAGCCAGAATCCTAGGAAAAATGAGCAGTTCTTC
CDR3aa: CASSQNPRKNEQFF

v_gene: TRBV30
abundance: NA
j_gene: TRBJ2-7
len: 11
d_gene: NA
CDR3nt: TGTGCCTGGAGTAATAACTACGAGCAGTACTTC
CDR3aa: CAWSNNYEQYF

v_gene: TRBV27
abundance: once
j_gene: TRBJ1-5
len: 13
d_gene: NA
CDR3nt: TGTGCCAGCAGTAACAGGGATAATCAGCCCCAGCATTTT
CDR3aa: CASSNRDNQPQHF

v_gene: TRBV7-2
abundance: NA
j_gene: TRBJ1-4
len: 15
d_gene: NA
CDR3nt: TGTGCCAGCAGCCCGGACAGCTCAACTAATGAAAAACTGTTTTTT
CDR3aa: CASSPDSSTNEKLFF

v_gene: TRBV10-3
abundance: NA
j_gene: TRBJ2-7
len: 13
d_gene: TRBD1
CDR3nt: TGTGCCGTAAGACAGGGGGAGGTTAGCGAGCAGTACTTC
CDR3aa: CAVRQGEVSEQYF